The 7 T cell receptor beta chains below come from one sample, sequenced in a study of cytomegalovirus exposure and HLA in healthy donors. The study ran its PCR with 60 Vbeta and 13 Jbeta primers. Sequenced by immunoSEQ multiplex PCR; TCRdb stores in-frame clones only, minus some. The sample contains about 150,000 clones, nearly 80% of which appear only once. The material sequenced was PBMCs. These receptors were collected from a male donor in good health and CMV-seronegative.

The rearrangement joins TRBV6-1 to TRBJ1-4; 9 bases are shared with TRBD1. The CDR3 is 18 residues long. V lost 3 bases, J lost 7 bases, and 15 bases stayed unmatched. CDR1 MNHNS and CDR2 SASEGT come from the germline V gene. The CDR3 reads CASSDTGTGSVWGEKLFF. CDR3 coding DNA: TGTGCCAGCAGTGATACCGGGACAGGGTCGGTTTGGGGTGAAAAACTGTTTTTT.

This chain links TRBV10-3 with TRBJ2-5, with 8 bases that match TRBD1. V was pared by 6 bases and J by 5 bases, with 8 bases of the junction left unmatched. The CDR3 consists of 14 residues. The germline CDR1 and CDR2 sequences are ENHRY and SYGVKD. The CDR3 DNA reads TGTGCCATCAGGAGGGACAGGACCTTGGAGACCCAGTACTTC. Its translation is CAIRRDRTLETQYF.

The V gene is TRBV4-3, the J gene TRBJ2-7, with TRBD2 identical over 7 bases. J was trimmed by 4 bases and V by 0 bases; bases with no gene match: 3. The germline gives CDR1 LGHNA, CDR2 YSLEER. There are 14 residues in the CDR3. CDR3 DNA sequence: TGCGCCAGCAGCCAAGACGGGGGAGGGTACGAGCAGTACTTC. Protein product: CASSQDGGGYEQYF.

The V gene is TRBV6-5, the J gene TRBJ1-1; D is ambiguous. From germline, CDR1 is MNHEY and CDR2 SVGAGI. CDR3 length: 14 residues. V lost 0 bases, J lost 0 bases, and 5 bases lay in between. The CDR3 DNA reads TGTGCCAGCAGTTACTCACTCTTGAACACTGAAGCTTTCTTT. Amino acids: CASSYSLLNTEAFF.

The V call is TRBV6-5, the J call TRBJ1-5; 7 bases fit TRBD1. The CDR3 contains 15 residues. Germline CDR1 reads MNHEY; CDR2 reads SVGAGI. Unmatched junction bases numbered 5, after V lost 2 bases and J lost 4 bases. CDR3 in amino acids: CASSYTGQRNQPQHF. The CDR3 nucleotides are TGTGCCAGCAGTTACACGGGACAGAGAAATCAGCCCCAGCATTTT.

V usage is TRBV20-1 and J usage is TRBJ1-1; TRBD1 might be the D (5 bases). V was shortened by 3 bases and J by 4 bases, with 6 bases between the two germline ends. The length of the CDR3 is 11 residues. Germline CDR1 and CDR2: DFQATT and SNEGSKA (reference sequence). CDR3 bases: TGCAGTGCTAGCAGGGCCACTGAAGCTTTCTTT. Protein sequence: CSASRATEAFF.

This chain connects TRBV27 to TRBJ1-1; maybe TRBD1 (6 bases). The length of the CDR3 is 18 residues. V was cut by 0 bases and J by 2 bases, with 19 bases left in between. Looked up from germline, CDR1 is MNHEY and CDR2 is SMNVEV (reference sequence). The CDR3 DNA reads TGTGCCAGCAGTTTATCCCGGACAGTCCTTTTGGGAAACACTGAAGCTTTCTTT. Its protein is CASSLSRTVLLGNTEAFF.